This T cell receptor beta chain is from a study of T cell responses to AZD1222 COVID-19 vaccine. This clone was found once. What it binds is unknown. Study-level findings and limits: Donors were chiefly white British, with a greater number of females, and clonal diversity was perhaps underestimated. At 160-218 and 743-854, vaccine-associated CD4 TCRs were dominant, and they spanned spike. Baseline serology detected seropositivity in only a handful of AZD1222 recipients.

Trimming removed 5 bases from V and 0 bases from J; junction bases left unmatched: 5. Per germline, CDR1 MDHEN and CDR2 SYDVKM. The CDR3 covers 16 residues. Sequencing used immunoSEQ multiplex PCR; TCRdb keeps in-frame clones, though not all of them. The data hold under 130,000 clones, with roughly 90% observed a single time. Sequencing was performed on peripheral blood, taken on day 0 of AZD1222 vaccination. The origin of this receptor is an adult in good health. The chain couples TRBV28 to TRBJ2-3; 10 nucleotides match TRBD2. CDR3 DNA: TGTGCCAGCAGTCTCTCTAGCGGGGGAAGCACAGATACGCAGTATTTT. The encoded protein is CASSLSSGGSTDTQYF.